This paragraph covers one T cell receptor (beta chain) sequence. The antigen is unknown. It was version v3.0 of the immunoSEQ assay that was run at survey level. Clones were read by immunoSEQ multiplex PCR, and TCRdb kept only the in-frame ones, dropping some. The profile shows approximately 18,000 clones, around three quarters of them singletons. The sample comes from a study of long-term antiretroviral therapy in people with HIV. The V segment lost 5 bases and the J segment 7 bases; nucleotides outside the gene matches: 11. This CDR3 is built from 16 residues. Germline lookup yields CDR1 LNHDA and CDR2 SQIVND (reference sequence). Study-wide results and limits: Repertoires in HIV (unlike those of controls) had narrower CDR3 length ranges. In the period from about 2004 to 2017, blood was collected, possibly under older ART regimens.

The chain joins TRBV19 to TRBJ1-4, with TRBD1 identical over 9 bases. The specimen was unsorted PBMCs, collected 0.2 years after starting antiretroviral therapy. The receptor comes from a woman aged 40 to 50 with HIV. The CDR3 DNA is TGTGCCAGTAGTGCTAAACAGGGGGCGCGTTTTGAAAAACTGTTTTTT. Protein: CASSAKQGARFEKLFF.